This T cell receptor beta chain originates from a study of CXCR3-negative and CXCR3-positive naive CD8 T cells. The study's findings and limits: More hydrophobic TRB CDR3s occurred in CXCR3-positive than in CXCR3-negative naive cells.

As for this clonotype: Its antigen is currently unknown.

Researchers prepared the TRB cDNA libraries using 5' RACE with UMI labels. Following a re-call of the 5' RACE reads, TCRdb has one entry per CDR3 protein and lacks DNA. The sample table includes some 120,000 distinct CDR3 sequences. Per the germline V gene, CDR1 is MNHEY and CDR2 is SVGEGT. The CDR3 totals 17 residues. Sequencing input: naive CXCR3+ CD8+ T cells from blood. Subset meaning: CD45RO-CCR7+CD27+CD95- naive CD8+ T cells expressing CXCR3 (TNR3+). The chain carries TRBV6-2 or TRBV6-3 and TRBJ2-6; as DNA is missing, the TRBD1 call by TCRdb cannot be tested. The sequence was collected from a human donor in good health. Some clones in this sample may be carry-over from other donors' samples. The CDR3 protein is CASTPTGSESGANVLTF.